The 8 T cell receptor beta chains listed next were all sequenced from one sample in a study of CD8 T cells in Susac syndrome. Reverse transcription of about 0.5 to 1 ug RNA used random hexamers. TCRdb itself ran the immunoSEQ multiplex PCR reads through MiXCR, one entry per CDR3 protein. The profile covers more than 150,000 distinct CDR3 sequences, with approximately 94% appearing a single time and roughly 0.098% taken by the ten largest. Source material: CD4+ T cells from PBMCs. These receptors were taken from a human donor with Susac syndrome.

This sequence joins TRBV15 and TRBJ2-1, with a possible D match to TRBD1 (6 bases). The CDR3 loop spans 13 amino acids. Germline V CDR1 and CDR2: LNHNV, YYDKDF (reference sequence). The ends were cut back, 1 base at V and 6 bases at J, with 7 bases in the middle. CDR3 region: CATSRGQANEQFF. DNA of the CDR3: TGTGCCACCAGCAGAGGACAGGCCAATGAGCAGTTCTTC.

The rearrangement joins TRBV20-1 to TRBJ1-2; D is possibly TRBD1 (5 bases). CDR1 is DFQATT and CDR2 is SNEGSKA in the germline V gene (reference sequence). The CDR3 is 12 residues long. Trimming cost V 2 bases and J 4 bases, with 8 bases left between them. The CDR3: CSARQGVYGYTF. As DNA, the CDR3 is TGCAGTGCTAGACAGGGAGTCTATGGCTACACCTTC.

The CDR3 spells CASSFGLDGETQYF. The CDR3 DNA is TGTGCCAGCAGCTTTGGACTAGACGGAGAGACCCAGTACTTC. The genes are TRBV7-2 and TRBJ2-5; TRBD2 matches at 7 bases. The CDR3 spans 14 residues. V dropped 3 bases and J dropped 4; count of bases not matched to a gene: 5. Germline lookup yields CDR1 SGHTA and CDR2 FQGNSA.

The V gene is TRBV30, the J gene TRBJ1-5, with D tentatively TRBD1 (5 bases). Germline CDR1 GTSNPN, CDR2 SVGIG (reference sequence). The CDR3 has 13 amino acids. The germline V and J ends were trimmed by 2 bases and 4 bases, with 9 bases remaining between them. CDR3 sequence reads: CAWSTQGNQPQHF. In DNA, the CDR3 is TGTGCCTGGAGTACTCAGGGTAATCAGCCCCAGCATTTT.

The rearrangement joins TRBV7-9 to TRBJ1-3; TRBD1 is a possible D gene (6 bases). The germline V gene encodes CDR1 SEHNR and CDR2 FQNEAQ (reference sequence). This CDR3 region has 15 residues. The ends were cut back, 3 bases at V and 6 bases at J, with 15 bases in the middle. The CDR3 nucleotides read TGTGCCAGCAGCTTGGGACCTTGGGGGGCAAACACCATATATTTT. It translates to CASSLGPWGANTIYF.

This chain joins TRBV4-1 and TRBJ2-7, with D possibly being TRBD1 or TRBD2 (6 bases each). The CDR3 is 18 residues long. V dropped 0 bases and J dropped 4 bases, with 22 bases sitting between them. From germline, CDR1 is MGHRA and CDR2 YSYEKL. CDR3 in DNA: TGCGCCAGCAGCCAAGATCGCGAATGGGGGGCAATATGGTACGAGCAGTACTTC. As protein: CASSQDREWGAIWYEQYF.

V and J are TRBV29-1 and TRBJ2-5; D is tentatively TRBD1 or TRBD2 (6 bases each). The CDR3 extends over 15 amino acids. The V end was cut by 5 bases, the J end by 4 bases, with 20 bases between. Germline V gives CDR1 SQVTM, CDR2 ANQGSEA. The CDR3, as DNA: TGCAGCGTTAAGGGGGTTGGCGGGGTTCGAGAGACCCAGTACTTC. Amino acid sequence: CSVKGVGGVRETQYF.

In this sample, this clonotype turned up once. V and J are TRBV29-1 and TRBJ1-5; D is unresolved. The ends were cut back, 4 bases at V and 9 bases at J, with 22 bases in the middle. Germline V CDR1 and CDR2: SQVTM, ANQGSEA. The CDR3 contains 15 residues. For the CDR3, the DNA is TGCAGCGTTGCAGAAGAAGGTGACGGTTGGGGGCCCCAGCATTTT. Amino acid sequence: CSVAEEGDGWGPQHF.